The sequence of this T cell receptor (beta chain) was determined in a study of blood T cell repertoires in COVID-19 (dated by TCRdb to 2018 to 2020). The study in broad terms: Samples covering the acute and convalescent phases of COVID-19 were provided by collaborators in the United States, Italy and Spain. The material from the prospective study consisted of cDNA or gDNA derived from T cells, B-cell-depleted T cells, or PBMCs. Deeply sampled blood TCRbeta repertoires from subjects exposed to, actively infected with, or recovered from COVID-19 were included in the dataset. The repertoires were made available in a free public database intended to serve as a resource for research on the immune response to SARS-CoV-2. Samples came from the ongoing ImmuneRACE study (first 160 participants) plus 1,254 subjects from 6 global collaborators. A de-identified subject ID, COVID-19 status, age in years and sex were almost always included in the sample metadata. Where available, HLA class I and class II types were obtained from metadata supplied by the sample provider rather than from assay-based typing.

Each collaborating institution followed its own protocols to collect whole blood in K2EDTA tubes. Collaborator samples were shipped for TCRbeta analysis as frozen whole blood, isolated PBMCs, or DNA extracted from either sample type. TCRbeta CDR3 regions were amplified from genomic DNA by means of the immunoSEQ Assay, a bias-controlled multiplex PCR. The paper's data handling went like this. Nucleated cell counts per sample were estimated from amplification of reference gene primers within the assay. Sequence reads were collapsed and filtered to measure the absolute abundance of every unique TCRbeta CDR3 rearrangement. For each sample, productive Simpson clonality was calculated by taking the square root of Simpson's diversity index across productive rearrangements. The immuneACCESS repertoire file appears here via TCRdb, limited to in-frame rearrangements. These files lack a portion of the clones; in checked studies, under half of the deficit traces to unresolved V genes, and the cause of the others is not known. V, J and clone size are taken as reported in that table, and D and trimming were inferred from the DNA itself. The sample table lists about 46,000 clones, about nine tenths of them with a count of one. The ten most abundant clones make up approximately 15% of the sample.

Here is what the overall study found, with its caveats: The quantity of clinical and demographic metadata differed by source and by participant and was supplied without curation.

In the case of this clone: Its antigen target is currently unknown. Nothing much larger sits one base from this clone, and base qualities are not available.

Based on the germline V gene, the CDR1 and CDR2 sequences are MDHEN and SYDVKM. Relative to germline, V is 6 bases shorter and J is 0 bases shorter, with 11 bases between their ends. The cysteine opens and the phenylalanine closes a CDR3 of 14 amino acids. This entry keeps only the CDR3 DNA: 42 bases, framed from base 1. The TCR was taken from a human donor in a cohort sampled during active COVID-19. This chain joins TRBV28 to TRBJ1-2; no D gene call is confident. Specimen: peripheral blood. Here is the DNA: TGTGCCAGCAGACTTACCCCTCCTAACTATGGCTACACCTTC. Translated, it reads CASRLTPPNYGYTF.